The rows below give T cell receptor beta chains drawn from one sample of a study of blood T cells in healthy people across ages. TCRdb re-derived calls from the 5' RACE reads in MiXCR, one entry per CDR3 protein. Here the sample spans about 1 million distinct CDR3 sequences, approximately 26% being singletons. This same sample was also taken into another study, of T cells of mothers and their children.

Material for sequencing was blood. The source of these receptors is a girl aged 2-10 years in good health. The CDR3 runs from the conserved cysteine through the conserved F or W. Fields, in order: V gene, clone size, J gene, D gene, CDR3 protein, CDR3 DNA. A D gene is named only where the DNA matches it firmly. The size field is filled for only some rows; it gives once, few, many or a size class.

>TRBV4-1|.|TRBJ1-5|.
CASSISGGGQQPQHF
TGCGCCAGCAGCATAAGCGGGGGGGGACAACAGCCCCAGCATTTT
>TRBV7-2|.|TRBJ2-5|TRBD2
CASSLFAPDSGGQETQYF
TGTGCCAGCAGCTTATTTGCCCCCGACAGCGGGGGCCAAGAGACCCAGTACTTC
>TRBV7-9|many|TRBJ2-7|TRBD1
CASSLRQGGSYEQYF
TGTGCCAGCAGCTTAAGACAGGGTGGTAGCTACGAGCAGTACTTC
>TRBV10-3|.|TRBJ2-5|TRBD1
CAISVGDRVQETQYF
TGTGCCATCAGTGTAGGGGACAGGGTCCAAGAGACCCAGTACTTC
>TRBV27|.|TRBJ2-7|TRBD1
CASGKGQLSSYEQYF
TGTGCCAGCGGAAAGGGACAGCTAAGCTCCTACGAGCAGTACTTC
>TRBV20-1|few|TRBJ2-3|.
CSARLYGTDTQYF
TGCAGTGCCAGACTCTACGGCACAGATACGCAGTATTTT
>TRBV18|few|TRBJ2-1|TRBD2
CASSPPTGLAAYNEQFF
TGTGCCAGCTCACCGCCCACGGGACTAGCGGCATACAATGAGCAGTTCTTC
>TRBV7-8|.|TRBJ2-5|TRBD2
CASRGGLAGVQETQYF
TGTGCCAGCCGGGGAGGACTAGCGGGGGTACAAGAGACCCAGTACTTC
>TRBV28|.|TRBJ2-6|.
CASREGSLANVLTF
TGTGCCAGCAGGGAGGGGTCTCTGGCCAACGTCCTGACTTTC
>TRBV20-1|.|TRBJ2-2|.
CSARVGDTRGELFF
TGCAGTGCTAGAGTGGGGGACACCCGCGGGGAGCTGTTTTTT
>TRBV5-1|few|TRBJ1-1|.
CASTDGGGVPEAFF
TGCGCCAGCACCGACGGGGGAGGGGTACCTGAAGCTTTCTTT
>TRBV12-5|.|TRBJ2-1|.
CASEVRGSPYNEQFF
TGTGCTAGTGAAGTCAGGGGATCCCCCTACAATGAGCAGTTCTTC
>TRBV7-2|.|TRBJ2-5|TRBD2
CASMGGRQETQYF
TGTGCCAGCATGGGAGGGCGCCAAGAGACCCAGTACTTC
>TRBV14|.|TRBJ1-1|TRBD1
CASSQAQGAVEAFF
TGTGCCAGCAGCCAAGCCCAGGGGGCGGTTGAAGCTTTCTTT
>TRBV12-5|.|TRBJ1-2|.
CASGLGIRGEDYTF
TGTGCTAGTGGTCTAGGGATACGGGGGGAGGACTACACCTTC
>TRBV7-9|.|TRBJ2-7|.
CASSYSGTATYEQYF
TGTGCCAGCAGCTATTCCGGGACGGCTACCTACGAGCAGTACTTC
>TRBV6-2/TRBV6-3|.|TRBJ2-7|.
CASSYGIEQYF
TGTGCCAGCAGTTACGGGATCGAGCAGTACTTC
>TRBV5-5|.|TRBJ1-3|.
CASSLSAGYGNTIYF
TGTGCCAGCAGCTTGAGTGCTGGATATGGAAACACCATATATTTT
>TRBV6-6|.|TRBJ2-4|.
CASGGKNIQYF
TGTGCCAGCGGCGGCAAAAACATTCAGTACTTC
>TRBV3-1|.|TRBJ2-2|TRBD2
CASSPIWGGNTGELFF
TGTGCCAGCAGCCCAATATGGGGGGGAAACACCGGGGAGCTGTTTTTT
>TRBV20-1|.|TRBJ2-3|TRBD2
CSAENERGTDTQYF
TGCAGTGCTGAGAACGAGCGGGGGACAGATACGCAGTATTTT
>TRBV20-1|many|TRBJ2-5|.
CSARVGETQYF
TGCAGTGCAAGGGTAGGAGAGACCCAGTACTTC
>TRBV20-1|few|TRBJ1-6|.
CSARRDFSVNSPLHF
TGCAGTGCTAGGCGAGACTTCTCGGTTAATTCACCCCTCCACTTT
>TRBV6-4|.|TRBJ1-5|.
CASTCPGQRNQPQHF
TGTGCCAGCACCTGCCCGGGGCAGAGAAATCAGCCCCAGCATTTT
>TRBV6-5|.|TRBJ1-4|TRBD1
CASSYGDRVLKLFF
TGTGCCAGCAGTTACGGGGACAGGGTGTTAAAACTGTTTTTT
>TRBV18|.|TRBJ1-2|TRBD1
CASSPLTWDRGGYNF
TGTGCCAGCTCACCCTTAACCTGGGACAGGGGTGGCTACAACTTC
>TRBV27|many|TRBJ2-7|.
CASSSGQTYEQYF
TGTGCCAGCAGTTCCGGACAGACCTACGAGCAGTACTTC
>TRBV6-1|few|TRBJ2-5|.
CASSEARTQYF
TGTGCCAGCAGCGAAGCAAGGACCCAGTACTTC
>TRBV9|.|TRBJ2-1|TRBD2
CASSVEGLAVSYNEQFF
TGTGCCAGCAGCGTGGAAGGACTAGCGGTCTCCTACAATGAGCAGTTCTTC